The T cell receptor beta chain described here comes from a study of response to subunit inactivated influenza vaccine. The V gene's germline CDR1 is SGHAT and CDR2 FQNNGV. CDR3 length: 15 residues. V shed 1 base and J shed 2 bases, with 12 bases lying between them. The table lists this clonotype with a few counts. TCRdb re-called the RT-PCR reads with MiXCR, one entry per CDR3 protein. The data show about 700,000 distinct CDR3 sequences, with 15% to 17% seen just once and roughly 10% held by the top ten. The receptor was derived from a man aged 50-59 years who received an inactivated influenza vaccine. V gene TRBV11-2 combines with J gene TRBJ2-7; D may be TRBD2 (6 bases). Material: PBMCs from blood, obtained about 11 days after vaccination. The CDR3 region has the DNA TGTGCCAGCAGCTTAGGGAGTAGCGGCCCCTACGAGCAGTACTTC. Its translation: CASSLGSSGPYEQYF.